Below, 29 T cell receptor beta chains from the same sample are listed, as sequenced in a study of shared clonotypes between healthy human individuals (dated by TCRdb to the early 2020s). Library generation was performed with the immunoSEQ multiplex PCR assay. TCRdb re-hosts the immuneACCESS table, in-frame sequences only. Its copies lack some clones; in the studies checked, an unresolved V gene accounts for under half of them, and the cause for the rest is not known. The table for this sample lists around 990,000 clones; approximately 75% of them were counted only once. Jointly, the top ten make up 0.89% of the sample. Sequencing used memory CD4+ T cells from PBMCs. The cell subset or site label for this specimen denotes: CD45RA-negative fraction. The receptor set was obtained from a man aged 18 to 30 in good health. Some clones in this sample may be carry-over from other donors' samples.

The chain couples TRBV18 to TRBJ2-3; 9 bases fit TRBD2. The CDR3 has 16 amino acids. Germline CDR1 and CDR2: KGHSH and LQKENI. J gave up 0 bases and V 1 base, and 2 bases lay outside the gene matches. CDR3 amino acids: CASSPLGLASTDTQYF. In DNA form, the CDR3 reads TGTGCCAGCTCACCACTGGGACTAGCAAGCACAGATACGCAGTATTTT.

The V and J genes are TRBV9 and TRBJ2-3; 10 bases agree with TRBD2. V lost 0 bases to trimming and J lost 0 bases; unmatched junction nucleotides: 7. CDR3 length equals 18 residues. Germline values: CDR1 SGDLS, CDR2 YYNGEE. The CDR3 loop reads CASSVGLAGFTSTDTQYF. DNA of the CDR3: TGTGCCAGCAGCGTAGGACTAGCGGGCTTCACTAGCACAGATACGCAGTATTTT.

V and J are TRBV2 and TRBJ1-5, with D tentatively TRBD1 (5 bases). The CDR3 is 14 residues long. Germline V gene data show CDR1 as SNHLY and CDR2 as FYNNEI. V shed 7 bases and J shed 0 bases, with 10 bases lying between them. Written as DNA, the CDR3 is TGTGCCAGCAAGGAACAGGTTAGCAATCAGCCCCAGCATTTT. Translated, it gives CASKEQVSNQPQHF.

In this sample, this clone turned up once. This chain joins TRBV7-2 and TRBJ2-7; D uncertain. The CDR3 length is 14 residues. Germline assignment: CDR1 SGHTA and CDR2 FQGNSA. V lost 5 bases, J lost 2 bases, and 13 bases lay in between. As DNA, the CDR3 is TGTGCCAGCAGCCCCATCCAAGGCACCTACGAGCAGTACTTC. This gives the protein CASSPIQGTYEQYF.

The rearrangement joins TRBV7-8 to TRBJ2-2; unclear D gene. The CDR3 loop spans 17 amino acids. V shed 5 bases and J shed 1 base, with 17 bases lying between them. Per germline, CDR1 SGHVS and CDR2 FQNEAQ. The CDR3 is CASSTIPFILNTGELFF. The CDR3 DNA sequence: TGTGCCAGCAGCACCATTCCATTTATCCTGAACACCGGGGAGCTGTTTTTT. The variable domain in full, completed from reference TRBV7-8 and TRBJ2-2, reads GAGVSQSPRYKVAKRGQDVALRCDPISGHVSLFWYQQALGQGPEFLTYFQNEAQLDKSGLPSDRFFAERPEGSVSTLKIQRTQQEDSAVYLCASSTIPFILNTGELFFGEGSRLTVL.

V is TRBV6-5 and J is TRBJ1-1, with D possibly being TRBD1 (5 bases). This CDR3 has 14 residues. Per germline, CDR1 MNHEY and CDR2 SVGAGI. The V and J ends lost 6 bases and 2 bases respectively, with 13 bases between them. The CDR3 DNA is TGTGCCAGCAGCCCCCCGGGACCCAACACTGAAGCTTTCTTT. It translates to CASSPPGPNTEAFF.

The chain employs TRBV7-6 and TRBJ2-2; D is ambiguous. Germline-derived CDR1 and CDR2 are SGHVS and FNYEAQ. V was cut by 1 base and J by 4 bases, with 10 bases left in between. This CDR3 is 15 amino acids long. The chain's CDR3 is CASSLVLGTTGELFF. In nucleotides, the CDR3 is TGTGCCAGCAGCTTAGTTCTGGGTACCACCGGGGAGCTGTTTTTT.

CDR3 residues: CSASTDTQYF. CDR3 sequence (DNA): TGCAGCGCAAGCACAGATACGCAGTATTTT. This chain connects TRBV29-1 to TRBJ2-3, with unresolved D. The CDR3 covers 10 residues. Germline-derived CDR1 and CDR2 are SQVTM and ANQGSEA. V was pared by 7 bases and J by 0 bases, with 2 bases between.

The chain carries TRBV7-8 and TRBJ2-7, with D perhaps TRBD1 or TRBD2 (5 bases each). Germline assignment: CDR1 SGHVS and CDR2 FQNEAQ. This CDR3 has 14 amino acids. V dropped 1 base and J dropped 4 bases, with 11 bases sitting between them. The CDR3 protein is CASSLEGWGYEQYF. CDR3 sequence (DNA): TGTGCCAGCAGCTTAGAGGGTTGGGGGTACGAGCAGTACTTC.

This clone was detected only a few times. The chain uses TRBV10-2 and TRBJ1-1, with D perhaps TRBD1 (6 bases). This CDR3 comprises 15 residues. CDR1 and CDR2 (germline): WSHSY, SAAADI. V lost 6 bases to trimming and J lost 1 base, with 15 bases between them. The CDR3 nucleotides read TGCGCCAGCAGCCCACAGGGTTCAGGGAACACTGAAGCTTTCTTT. It is translated as CASSPQGSGNTEAFF.

This clone was picked up one time. The gene calls are TRBV9 and TRBJ2-1; D perhaps matches TRBD1 (5 bases). Trimming pared 3 bases from V and 8 bases from J, leaving 15 bases between. The germline V gene encodes CDR1 SGDLS and CDR2 YYNGEE. The CDR3 is 14 residues long. The DNA for the CDR3 is TGTGCCAGCAGCGCGGACCCCCAAGGGGATGAGCAGTTCTTC. Encoded protein: CASSADPQGDEQFF.

This chain uses TRBV4-1 with TRBJ2-5; 9 bases line up with TRBD2. V lost 6 bases, J lost 1 base, and 15 bases stayed unmatched. Germline values: CDR1 MGHRA, CDR2 YSYEKL. This CDR3 has 18 residues. The CDR3 here is CASRALAGGARGQETQYF. The CDR3, as DNA: TGCGCCAGCAGGGCCCTGGCGGGAGGGGCGAGGGGCCAAGAGACCCAGTACTTC.

The V and J genes are TRBV29-1 and TRBJ2-1; tentative D call: TRBD2 (6 bases). Trimming stripped 4 bases from V and 1 base from J, with 17 bases between. The CDR3 spans 16 residues. In germline, CDR1 is SQVTM, CDR2 ANQGSEA. The chain's CDR3 is CSVALAGGRSYNEQFF. CDR3 in DNA: TGCAGCGTTGCACTAGCCGGCGGCCGGTCCTACAATGAGCAGTTCTTC.

V and J are TRBV7-3 and TRBJ2-7, with D maybe TRBD1 (6 bases). The germline gives CDR1 SGHTA, CDR2 FQGTGA. This CDR3 has 13 amino acids. The germline V and J ends were trimmed by 2 bases and 4 bases, with 9 bases remaining between them. CDR3 in amino acids: CASSLQGRYEQYF. DNA of the CDR3: TGTGCCAGCAGCTTACAGGGGCGGTACGAGCAGTACTTC.

A word on this clone: At the DNA level, this CDR3 is encoded by other sequences in the same sample as well. V usage is TRBV28 and J usage is TRBJ1-1; weak D call: TRBD1 (5 bases). Germline-derived CDR1 and CDR2 are MDHEN and SYDVKM. Trimming cost V 5 bases and J 0 bases, with 10 bases left between them. This CDR3 has 14 amino acids. CDR3 in DNA: TGTGCCAGCAGTCCGACAGCCCTGAACACTGAAGCTTTCTTT. Protein product: CASSPTALNTEAFF.

This chain joins TRBV7-8 and TRBJ2-6; 8 bases are shared with TRBD2. This CDR3 is built from 15 residues. After removal of 10 bases from V and 0 bases from J, the junction contained 5 bases not matched to a gene. Germline CDR1 and CDR2: SGHVS and FQNEAQ. In nucleotides, the CDR3 is TGTGCCACCGCCGGGGGGGGCTCTGGGGCCAACGTCCTGACTTTC. Its translation: CATAGGGSGANVLTF.

This chain joins TRBV5-6 and TRBJ2-5; D is undetermined. The better agreement between TRBJ2-7 and the DNA end casts doubt on the J call. The CDR3 is made up of 13 amino acids. Germline V gene sequence: CDR1 SGHDT, CDR2 YYEEEE. This CDR3 is CASSLVGFAEQYF. CDR3 coding DNA: TGTGCCAGCAGCTTGGTAGGTTTTGCCGAGCAGTACTTC.

The chain joins TRBV9 to TRBJ1-6, with TRBD1 as a possible D gene (6 bases). The V gene lost 5 bases and the J gene lost 7 bases, with 16 bases spanning the gap. This CDR3 is 15 amino acids long. Per germline, CDR1 SGDLS and CDR2 YYNGEE. CDR3 coding DNA: TGTGCCAGCAGTTCTACAGGGAGGGAAAATTCACCCCTCCACTTT. This translates into CASSSTGRENSPLHF.

This chain links TRBV10-1 with TRBJ2-3; maybe TRBD2 (6 bases). The CDR3 is made up of 13 amino acids. Germline CDR1 reads WNHNN; CDR2 reads SYGVQD (reference sequence). Trimming pared 11 bases from V and 3 bases from J, leaving 15 bases between. CDR3 DNA: TGCGCCGGAACGGGAGTAGGGACAGATACGCAGTATTTT. Amino acid sequence: CAGTGVGTDTQYF.

J is TRBJ1-3 and V is TRBV5-1; a possible D gene is TRBD1 (6 bases). V lost 0 bases, J lost 2 bases, and 9 bases lay in between. CDR1 and CDR2 from the germline V gene are SGHRS and YFSETQ. The CDR3 is 15 amino acids. CDR3 DNA sequence: TGCGCCAGCAGCTTGGGGGGGCTGGCTGGAAACACCATATATTTT. Translation: CASSLGGLAGNTIYF.

J is TRBJ2-2 and V is TRBV19; D unclear. The V gene's germline CDR1 is LNHDA and CDR2 SQIVND (reference sequence). This CDR3 is 13 amino acids long. V dropped 0 bases and J dropped 6 bases, with 5 bases sitting between them. In nucleotides, the CDR3 is TGTGCCAGTAGTATAGATCCCGCCGGGGAGCTGTTTTTT. Translating gives CASSIDPAGELFF.

V gene TRBV7-6 combines with J gene TRBJ2-3, with D possibly TRBD1 on 5 matching bases. The CDR3 has 13 residues. Germline values: CDR1 SGHVS, CDR2 FNYEAQ. Trimming cost V 8 bases and J 2 bases, with 11 bases left between them. The CDR3 region is CASSTALTDTQYF. As DNA, the CDR3 is TGTGCCAGCTCGACAGCGCTCACAGATACGCAGTATTTT.

The chain joins TRBV7-3 to TRBJ1-2; D is unresolved. Trimming stripped 4 bases from V and 3 bases from J, with 18 bases between. Per the germline V gene, CDR1 is SGHTA and CDR2 is FQGTGA. CDR3 length: 16 amino acids. The CDR3 protein is CASSSLGLDKDYGYTF. The DNA of the CDR3 is TGTGCCAGCAGCTCTCTCGGATTAGACAAGGACTATGGCTACACCTTC.

This CDR3 reads CASSYLTGELFF. The CDR3 nucleotides read TGTGCCAGCAGTTATCTTACCGGGGAGCTGTTTTTT. The chain combines TRBV6-1 with TRBJ2-2, with D hard to call. V lost 5 bases and J 5 bases, leaving 6 bases between the germline ends. There are 12 residues in the CDR3. In germline, CDR1 is MNHNS, CDR2 SASEGT.

This chain links TRBV19 with TRBJ1-1; 12 nucleotides agree with TRBD1. With 7 bases clipped from V and 5 bases from J, the junction kept 5 bases outside the gene matches. Germline lookup yields CDR1 LNHDA and CDR2 SQIVND (reference sequence). The CDR3 sequence is 14 residues long. The CDR3 here is CASIRDRGHTEAFF. The CDR3 bases are TGTGCCAGTATTCGGGACAGGGGGCATACTGAAGCTTTCTTT.

The chain joins TRBV5-4 to TRBJ2-5; D tentatively reads TRBD1 or TRBD2 (6 bases each). V lost 4 bases and J 3 bases, leaving 16 bases between the germline ends. CDR1 and CDR2 (germline): SGHNT, YYREEE (reference sequence). This CDR3 is built from 15 residues. CDR3 DNA sequence: TGTGCCAGCAGCCGGACCCAGGGGAGGAAAGAGACCCAGTACTTC. Translated, it gives CASSRTQGRKETQYF.

CDR3 DNA: TGTGCCTACGGCGGGTTGAGCACAGATACGCAGTATTTT. Its protein is CAYGGLSTDTQYF. V is TRBV11-2 and J is TRBJ2-3; D perhaps matches TRBD2 (5 bases). Trimming took 11 bases from V and 0 from J, leaving 12 bases between them. CDR1 SGHAT and CDR2 FQNNGV come from the germline V gene. CDR3 length equals 13 residues.

The sample holds many counts of this clone. Other DNA sequences from this sample encode an identical CDR3 as well. The chain has TRBV6-6 and TRBJ1-5; D not certain. The CDR3 loop spans 13 amino acids. V was pared by 0 bases and J by 3 bases, with 3 bases between. In germline, CDR1 is MNHNY, CDR2 SVGAGI (reference sequence). As DNA, the CDR3 is TGTGCCAGCAGTTACTCGACCAATCAGCCCCAGCATTTT. Translated: CASSYSTNQPQHF.

The chain recombines TRBV5-1 with TRBJ2-2, with 12 bases lining up with TRBD2. The J segment lost 3 bases and the V segment lost 7 bases, leaving 4 bases of the junction unmatched. Germline CDR1 reads SGHRS; CDR2 reads YFSETQ. The CDR3 contains 15 residues. The DNA for the CDR3 is TGCGCCAGCCAAGGACTAGCGGGACACACCGGGGAGCTGTTTTTT. Translation gives CASQGLAGHTGELFF.